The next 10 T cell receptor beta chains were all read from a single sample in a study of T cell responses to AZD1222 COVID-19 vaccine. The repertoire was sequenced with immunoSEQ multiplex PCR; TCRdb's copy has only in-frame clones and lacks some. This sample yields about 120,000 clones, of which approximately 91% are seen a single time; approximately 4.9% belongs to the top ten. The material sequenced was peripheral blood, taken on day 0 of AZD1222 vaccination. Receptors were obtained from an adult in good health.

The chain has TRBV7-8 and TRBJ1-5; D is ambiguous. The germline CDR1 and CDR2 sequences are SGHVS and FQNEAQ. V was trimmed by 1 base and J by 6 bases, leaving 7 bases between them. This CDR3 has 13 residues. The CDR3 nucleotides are TGTGCCAGCAGCTTAGGGGTGGCTCAGCCCCAGCATTTT. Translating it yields CASSLGVAQPQHF.

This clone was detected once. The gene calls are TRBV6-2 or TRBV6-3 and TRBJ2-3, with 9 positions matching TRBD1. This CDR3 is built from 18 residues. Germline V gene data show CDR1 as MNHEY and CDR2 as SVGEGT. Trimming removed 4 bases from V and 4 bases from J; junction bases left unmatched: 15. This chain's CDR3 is CASSWTTGGAENPDTQYF. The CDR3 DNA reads TGTGCCAGCAGTTGGACAACAGGGGGCGCAGAGAATCCAGATACGCAGTATTTT.

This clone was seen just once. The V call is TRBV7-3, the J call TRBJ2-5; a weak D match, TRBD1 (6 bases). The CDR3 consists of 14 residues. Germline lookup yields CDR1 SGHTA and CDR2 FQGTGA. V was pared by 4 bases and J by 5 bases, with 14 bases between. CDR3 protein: CASSYTGWRETQYF. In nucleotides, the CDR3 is TGTGCCAGCAGCTACACAGGGTGGCGGGAGACCCAGTACTTC.

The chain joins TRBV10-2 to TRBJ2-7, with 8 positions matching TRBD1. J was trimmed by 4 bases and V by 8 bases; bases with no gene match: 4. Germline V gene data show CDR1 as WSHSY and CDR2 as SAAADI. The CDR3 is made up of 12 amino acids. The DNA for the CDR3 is TGCGCCAGCGGGGGGACAGGTTACGAGCAGTACTTC. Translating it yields CASGGTGYEQYF.

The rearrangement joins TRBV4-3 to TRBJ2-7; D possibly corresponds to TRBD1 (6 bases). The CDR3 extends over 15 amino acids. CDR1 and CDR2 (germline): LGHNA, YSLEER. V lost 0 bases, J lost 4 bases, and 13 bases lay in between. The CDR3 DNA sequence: TGCGCCAGCAGCCAAGACCGTCAGGGGAATTACGAGCAGTACTTC. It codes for CASSQDRQGNYEQYF.

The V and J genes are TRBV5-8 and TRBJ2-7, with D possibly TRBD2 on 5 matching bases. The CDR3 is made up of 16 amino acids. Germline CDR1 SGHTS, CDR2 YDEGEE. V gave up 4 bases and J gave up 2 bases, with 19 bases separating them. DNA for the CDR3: TGTGCCAGCAGCGAGGGAGTTGGGAGCAGAGCCTACGAGCAGTACTTC. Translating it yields CASSEGVGSRAYEQYF.

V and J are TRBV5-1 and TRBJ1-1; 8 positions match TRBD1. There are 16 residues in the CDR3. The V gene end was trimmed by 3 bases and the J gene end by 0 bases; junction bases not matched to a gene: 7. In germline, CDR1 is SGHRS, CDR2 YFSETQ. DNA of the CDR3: TGCGCCAGCAGCTGGACAGGGAATCGGATGAACACTGAAGCTTTCTTT. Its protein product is CASSWTGNRMNTEAFF.

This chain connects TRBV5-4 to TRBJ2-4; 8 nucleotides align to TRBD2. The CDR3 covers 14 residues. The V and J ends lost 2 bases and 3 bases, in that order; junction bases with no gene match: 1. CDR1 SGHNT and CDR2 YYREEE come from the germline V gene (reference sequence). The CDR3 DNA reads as TGTGCCAGCAGCTTACGGGGGGGCAAAAACATTCAGTACTTC. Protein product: CASSLRGGKNIQYF.

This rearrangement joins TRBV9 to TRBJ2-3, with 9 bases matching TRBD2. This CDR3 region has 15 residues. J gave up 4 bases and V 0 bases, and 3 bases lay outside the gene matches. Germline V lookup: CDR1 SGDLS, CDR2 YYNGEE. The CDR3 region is CASSVAVAGADTQYF. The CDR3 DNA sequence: TGTGCCAGCAGCGTAGCGGTAGCGGGGGCAGATACGCAGTATTTT.

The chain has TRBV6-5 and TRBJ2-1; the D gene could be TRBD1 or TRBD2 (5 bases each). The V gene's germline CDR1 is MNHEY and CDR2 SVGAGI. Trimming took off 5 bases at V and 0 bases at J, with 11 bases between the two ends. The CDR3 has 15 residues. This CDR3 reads CASSIDGTSYNEQFF. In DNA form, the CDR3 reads TGTGCCAGCAGTATCGACGGGACCTCCTACAATGAGCAGTTCTTC.